The source of this T cell receptor (beta chain) is a study of blood T cell repertoires in COVID-19. Background on the study: Material from acute and convalescent COVID-19 was sourced from the United States, Italy and Spain. PBMCs, B-cell-depleted T cells, or T cells were the source of the cDNA or gDNA that made up the material.

V lost 2 bases, J lost 4 bases, and 4 bases stayed unmatched. The CDR3 sequence is 15 residues long. Germline loops: CDR1 SEHNR, CDR2 FQNEAQ (reference sequence). Source study methods: From reference gene primer amplification, estimates of nucleated cell counts were derived. Sequenced by immunoSEQ multiplex PCR; TCRdb stores in-frame clones only, minus some. V, J and clone size reflect that table, while D and trimming were determined from the DNA. The sample holds some 90,000 clones, approximately 86% seen once. The TCR comes from an elderly man with active or convalescent COVID-19. The sequenced sample consisted of peripheral blood. The chain combines TRBV7-9 with TRBJ2-3; 9 nucleotides line up with TRBD2. CDR3 DNA: TGTGCCAGCAGCTTACTCGCGGGAGGGCCAGATACGCAGTATTTT. Its translation: CASSLLAGGPDTQYF.